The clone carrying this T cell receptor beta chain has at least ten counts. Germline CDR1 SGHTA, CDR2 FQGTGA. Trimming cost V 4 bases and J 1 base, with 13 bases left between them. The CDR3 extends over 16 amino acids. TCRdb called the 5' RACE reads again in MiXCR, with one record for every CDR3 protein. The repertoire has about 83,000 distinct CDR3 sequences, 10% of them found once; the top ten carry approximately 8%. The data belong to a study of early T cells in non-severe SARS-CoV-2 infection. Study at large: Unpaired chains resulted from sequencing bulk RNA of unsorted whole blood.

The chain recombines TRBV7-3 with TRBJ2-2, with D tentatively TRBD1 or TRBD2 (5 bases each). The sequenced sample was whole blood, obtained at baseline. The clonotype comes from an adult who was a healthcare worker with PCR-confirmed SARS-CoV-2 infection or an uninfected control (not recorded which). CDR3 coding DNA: TGTGCCAGCAGCTCTAACGGGGACCAGAACACCGGGGAGCTGTTTTTT. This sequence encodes CASSSNGDQNTGELFF.